The 28 T cell receptor beta chains below come from one sample, sequenced in a study of T cells in localized non-small cell lung cancer. Profiled with immunoSEQ multiplex PCR; TCRdb holds only in-frame clones, not every one. The table has over 30,000 clones, 65% to 90% seen once. This sample comprised peripheral blood, obtained before any cancer treatment. The origin of the receptors is a male donor aged 60 or older with stage III lung adenocarcinoma.

The chain has TRBV5-6 and TRBJ2-1, with TRBD2 matching 9 bases. The CDR3 covers 16 residues. J was trimmed by 8 bases and V by 4 bases; bases with no gene match: 13. Germline V gene data show CDR1 as SGHDT and CDR2 as YYEEEE. DNA for the CDR3: TGTGCCAGCAGCGTGGTCGCTAGCGGGGCGGTACATGAGCAGTTCTTC. This translates into CASSVVASGAVHEQFF.

The chain combines TRBV29-1 with TRBJ2-6; a possible D gene is TRBD1 (5 bases). This CDR3 contains 13 residues. The V end was cut by 6 bases, the J end by 0 bases, with 6 bases between. CDR1 and CDR2 (germline): SQVTM, ANQGSEA. CDR3 amino acids: CSVQVSGANVLTF. DNA of the CDR3: TGCAGCGTACAGGTCTCTGGGGCCAACGTCCTGACTTTC.

The chain is built from TRBV5-6 and TRBJ1-1, with D perhaps matching TRBD1 (5 bases). Germline V gives CDR1 SGHDT, CDR2 YYEEEE. Trimming stripped 2 bases from V and 2 bases from J, with 10 bases between. CDR3 length equals 14 residues. For the CDR3, the DNA is TGTGCCAGCAGCTTTGGGACGGTAAACACTGAAGCTTTCTTT. It codes for CASSFGTVNTEAFF.

This chain joins TRBV25-1 and TRBJ2-3, with D possibly TRBD2 on 5 matching bases. This CDR3 contains 15 residues. The germline V and J ends were trimmed by 6 bases and 2 bases, with 15 bases remaining between them. Germline values: CDR1 MGHDK, CDR2 SYGVNS. The CDR3, as DNA: TGTGCCAGCAGCAGCGTTGGCGGACTCACAGATACGCAGTATTTT. It yields the protein CASSSVGGLTDTQYF.

The chain employs TRBV15 and TRBJ2-5; 12 bases map to TRBD2. CDR3 length: 15 residues. The V gene's germline CDR1 is LNHNV and CDR2 YYDKDF (reference sequence). V was clipped by 2 bases and J by 5 bases; unmatched bases: 3. The CDR3 reads CATSRRLAGVETQYF. CDR3 DNA sequence: TGTGCCACCAGCAGAAGACTAGCGGGGGTGGAGACCCAGTACTTC.

This chain uses TRBV14 with TRBJ2-1, with 7 bases aligning to TRBD1. The CDR3 is 14 amino acids. Germline loops: CDR1 SGHDN, CDR2 FVKESK. Trimming at V came to 8 bases and at J to 7 bases, leaving 11 bases not matched to a gene. The CDR3, as DNA: TGTGCCAGCTTCAAGGTGGGGACAGCGAATGAGCAGTTCTTC. The encoded protein is CASFKVGTANEQFF.

This CDR3 is CASSLRPDRGYTF. The CDR3 DNA reads TGTGCCAGCAGTCTACGACCTGATCGTGGCTACACCTTC. The gene calls are TRBV27 and TRBJ1-2; D is undetermined. This CDR3 spans 13 amino acids. V was trimmed by 5 bases and J by 7 bases, leaving 14 bases between them. Germline-derived CDR1 and CDR2 are MNHEY and SMNVEV (reference sequence).

This clone appeared a few times. This chain's CDR3 is CASSLSRQSNEQFF. The CDR3 DNA follows: TGTGCCAGCAGCTTATCCAGACAGAGCAATGAGCAGTTCTTC. The chain combines TRBV11-3 with TRBJ2-1; possible D gene TRBD1, 5 bases. CDR3 size: 14 residues. Germline V CDR1 and CDR2: SGHNT, YENEEA. Trimming removed 2 bases from V and 6 bases from J, with 11 bases in between.

This clone was seen just once. The V call is TRBV14, the J call TRBJ2-3, with 8 bases lining up with TRBD1. Germline-derived CDR1 and CDR2 are SGHDN and FVKESK. There are 16 residues in the CDR3. V trimming: 1 base; J trimming: 2 bases; junction bases outside the gene matches: 5. CDR3 region: CASSQGRGHPTDTQYF. CDR3 sequence (DNA): TGTGCCAGCAGCCAAGGCAGGGGGCATCCCACAGATACGCAGTATTTT.

This chain joins TRBV19 and TRBJ2-1; tentatively, D is TRBD1 (5 bases). In germline, CDR1 is LNHDA, CDR2 SQIVND (reference sequence). V was shortened by 7 bases and J by 13 bases, with 17 bases between the two germline ends. This CDR3 spans 12 amino acids. The CDR3 sequence: CASTDQGRGQFF. Written as DNA, the CDR3 is TGTGCCAGTACTGACCAGGGAAGGGGTCAGTTCTTC.

The rearrangement links TRBV7-9 to TRBJ1-2, with unresolved D. The CDR3 runs 11 residues. Germline V gene sequence: CDR1 SEHNR, CDR2 FQNEAQ (reference sequence). The V end lost 1 base, the J end lost 8 bases, and 5 bases lay between the germline ends. CDR3 nucleotide sequence: TGTGCCAGCAGCTTAGTAGGCGGCTACACCTTC. Translation: CASSLVGGYTF.

V is TRBV10-3 and J is TRBJ2-5; 7 bases fit TRBD1. CDR1 is ENHRY and CDR2 is SYGVKD in the germline V gene. The CDR3 consists of 15 residues. V dropped 10 bases and J dropped 4; count of bases not matched to a gene: 15. The CDR3 bases are TGTGCCACCAGCCCGCGACAGGGATCGGGAGAGACCCAGTACTTC. It translates to CATSPRQGSGETQYF.

This chain uses TRBV21-1 with TRBJ2-7. TRBV21-1 is tagged as a pseudogene. The CDR3 is 19 amino acids. The CDR3 DNA follows: TGTGCCAGCAGCCGTACAGCAAAGGAGATAGAAAGTACATCCTACGAGCAGTACTTC. It is translated as CASSRTAKEIESTSYEQYF.

This clone was observed a handful of times. This chain uses TRBV28 with TRBJ1-1; D remains ambiguous. Germline V gene data show CDR1 as MDHEN and CDR2 as SYDVKM. This CDR3 spans 14 amino acids. The V gene lost 7 bases and the J gene lost 1 base, with 13 bases spanning the gap. CDR3 nucleotides: TGTGCCAGCAAGGGCGACGTCTCGAACACTGAAGCTTTCTTT. This encodes CASKGDVSNTEAFF.

The V call is TRBV5-1, the J call TRBJ1-1, with D maybe TRBD1 (6 bases). The CDR3 consists of 14 residues. V shed 5 bases and J shed 2 bases, with 13 bases lying between them. From germline, CDR1 is SGHRS and CDR2 YFSETQ. The CDR3 spells CASRGQERNTEAFF. The DNA for the CDR3 is TGCGCCAGCAGGGGACAAGAAAGAAACACTGAAGCTTTCTTT.

The CDR3, as DNA: TGTGCCAGTAGTATAGGGGAAGGTCACTATGGCTACACCTTC. The encoded protein is CASSIGEGHYGYTF. The rearrangement joins TRBV19 to TRBJ1-2, with D unresolved. There are 14 residues in the CDR3. Germline CDR1 LNHDA, CDR2 SQIVND (reference sequence). Trimming stripped 1 base from V and 3 bases from J, with 9 bases between.

V gene TRBV7-8 combines with J gene TRBJ1-5, with no clear D. The CDR3 extends over 14 amino acids. CDR1 and CDR2 from the germline V gene are SGHVS and FQNEAQ. Trimming removed 5 bases at V and 0 bases at J, with 8 bases between. CDR3 DNA sequence: TGTGCCAGCAGCGGGAAAGATAGCAATCAGCCCCAGCATTTT. This translates into CASSGKDSNQPQHF.

The gene calls are TRBV12-5 and TRBJ2-3; D remains unclear. The germline V gene encodes CDR1 LGHNT and CDR2 FRNRAP. The CDR3 is 14 residues long. V was pared by 3 bases and J by 4 bases, with 11 bases between. The DNA of the CDR3 is TGTGCTAGTGGTTTCGGCAGACGGGCAGATACGCAGTATTTT. Its protein product is CASGFGRRADTQYF.

The chain is built from TRBV5-1 and TRBJ2-5; D tentatively fits TRBD1 or TRBD2 (6 bases each). Germline V gives CDR1 SGHRS, CDR2 YFSETQ. Between the trimmed V and J ends, which lost 3 bases and 5 bases, there was a span of 17 bases. The CDR3 runs 15 residues. The CDR3 reads CASSSGMGGGETQYF. In nucleotides, the CDR3 is TGCGCCAGCAGCTCCGGGATGGGGGGCGGGGAGACCCAGTACTTC. Variable domain in full (rest from reference TRBV5-1 and TRBJ2-5): KAGVTQTPRYLIKTRGQQVTLSCSPISGHRSVSWYQQTPGQGLQFLFEYFSETQRNKGNFPGRFSGRQFSNSRSEMNVSTLELGDSALYLCASSSGMGGGETQYFGPGTRLLVL.

V usage is TRBV11-2 and J usage is TRBJ2-4; D may correspond to TRBD1 or TRBD2 (7 bases each). The CDR3 contains 14 residues. V was pared by 2 bases and J by 9 bases, with 14 bases between. Per germline, CDR1 SGHAT and CDR2 FQNNGV. CDR3 sequence reads: CASSLLQGGTIQYF. CDR3 in DNA: TGTGCCAGCAGCTTACTCCAGGGGGGGACCATTCAGTACTTC. Together with reference TRBV11-2 and TRBJ2-4, the CDR3 gives the full variable domain: EAGVAQSPRYKIIEKRQSVAFWCNPISGHATLYWYQQILGQGPKLLIQFQNNGVVDDSQLPKDRFSAERLKGVDSTLKIQPAKLEDSAVYLCASSLLQGGTIQYFGAGTRLSVL.

This chain joins TRBV2 and TRBJ2-7, with D uncertain. Per the germline V gene, CDR1 is SNHLY and CDR2 is FYNNEI. CDR3 length: 12 residues. Trimming shortened V by 6 bases and J by 3 bases, and 9 bases separated the two germline ends. As DNA, the CDR3 is TGTGCCAGCAGGGACCTCGACTACGAGCAGTACTTC. This codes for CASRDLDYEQYF.

CDR3 DNA sequence: TGTGCCTGGATGTATGGGCGGGGGGGCCGCGAGACCCAGTACTTC. Amino acid sequence: CAWMYGRGGRETQYF. The chain employs TRBV30 and TRBJ2-5; the match to TRBD2 covers 9 bases. The CDR3 is 15 residues long. CDR1 and CDR2 from the germline V gene are GTSNPN and SVGIG (reference sequence). V was pared by 4 bases and J by 5 bases, with 11 bases of the junction left unmatched.

The chain has TRBV19 and TRBJ1-6, with 9 bases aligning to TRBD1. Per the germline V gene, CDR1 is LNHDA and CDR2 is SQIVND (reference sequence). Unmatched junction bases numbered 11, after V lost 10 bases and J lost 13 bases. CDR3 length: 13 amino acids. CDR3 region: CATSPGDRAPLHF. The CDR3 nucleotides are TGTGCCACCTCCCCCGGGGACAGGGCGCCCCTCCACTTT. The full variable domain, rest sourced from reference TRBV19 and TRBJ1-6, is DGGITQSPKYLFRKEGQNVTLSCEQNLNHDAMYWYRQDPGQGLRLIYYSQIVNDFQKGDIAEGYSVSREKKESFPLTVTSAQKNPTAFYLCATSPGDRAPLHFGNGTRLTVT.

The CDR3 nucleotides read TGTGCCAGCAGCGTCACGCCGAACTCTGGAAACACCATATATTTT. It specifies CASSVTPNSGNTIYF. V is TRBV9 and J is TRBJ1-3, with unresolved D. V shed 2 bases and J shed 0 bases, with 9 bases lying between them. This CDR3 comprises 15 residues. CDR1 is SGDLS and CDR2 is YYNGEE in the germline V gene. The entire variable domain, with the rest obtained from reference TRBV9 and TRBJ1-3, is as follows: DSGVTQTPKHLITATGQRVTLRCSPRSGDLSVYWYQQSLDQGLQFLIQYYNGEERAKGNILERFSAQQFPDLHSELNLSSLELGDSALYFCASSVTPNSGNTIYFGEGSWLTVV.

The J gene is TRBJ2-3, the V gene TRBV28; TRBD1 aligns across 8 bases. V trimming: 6 bases; J trimming: 5 bases; junction bases outside the gene matches: 10. There are 15 residues in the CDR3. Per germline, CDR1 MDHEN and CDR2 SYDVKM. The CDR3 DNA reads as TGTGCCAGCAGCGGGGGACAGGTAACCCTAGATACGCAGTATTTT. Translated: CASSGGQVTLDTQYF.

In its sample, this clone was seen once. The chain links TRBV2 to TRBJ1-3; unclear D gene. This CDR3 has 12 residues. In germline, CDR1 is SNHLY, CDR2 FYNNEI. V was shortened by 4 bases and J by 4 bases, with 5 bases between the two germline ends. The CDR3 coding sequence is TGTGCCAGCAGTGGAGAGGGAAACACCATATATTTT. This gives the protein CASSGEGNTIYF. Filled out from reference TRBV2 and TRBJ1-3, the complete variable domain reads EPEVTQTPSHQVTQMGQEVILRCVPISNHLYFYWYRQILGQKVEFLVSFYNNEISEKSEIFDDQFSVERPDGSNFTLKIRSTKLEDSAMYFCASSGEGNTIYFGEGSWLTVV.

This sequence joins TRBV5-1 and TRBJ2-7, with 9 bases fitting TRBD1. Unmatched junction bases numbered 5, after V lost 1 base and J lost 6 bases. This CDR3 has 14 residues. Germline V CDR1 and CDR2: SGHRS, YFSETQ. The CDR3: CASSLTGQGFEQYF. CDR3 nucleotide sequence: TGCGCCAGCAGCTTGACGGGACAGGGTTTCGAGCAGTACTTC.

This clone came up a few times. The chain joins TRBV7-6 to TRBJ1-2; the D gene is possibly TRBD1 (5 bases). This CDR3 is built from 12 residues. V was pared by 1 base and J by 7 bases, with 7 bases between. Per the germline V gene, CDR1 is SGHVS and CDR2 is FNYEAQ. The CDR3 reads CASSLGDSGYTF. DNA for the CDR3: TGTGCCAGCAGCTTAGGGGACTCTGGCTACACCTTC.